Detailed here is one T cell receptor (beta chain). Its antigen remains unidentified. The sample originates from a study of response to subunit inactivated influenza vaccine. TCRdb itself ran the RT-PCR reads through MiXCR, one entry per CDR3 protein. The table records about 150,000 distinct CDR3 sequences, roughly 10% of them present only once. Study-level findings and limits: Few new T cells, the authors suggested, are recruited by each seasonal influenza vaccination.

The sequence came from a man aged 45 to 75 who received an inactivated influenza vaccine. Sequenced material: CD8+ T cells sorted from PBMCs, taken roughly 24 months after vaccination.

CDR3 sequence (DNA): TGTGCCAGCAGCGATCCAGGGGTTGGAAACATTCAGTACTTC. This codes for CASSDPGVGNIQYF. The J gene is TRBJ2-4, the V gene TRBV7-8; D is perhaps TRBD1 (6 bases). Per the germline V gene, CDR1 is SGHVS and CDR2 is FQNEAQ. Trimming left V 5 bases short and J 6 bases short, with 14 bases between. The CDR3 totals 14 residues.